The 30 T cell receptor beta chains given below trace back to one sample, sequenced in a study of cytomegalovirus exposure and HLA in healthy donors. The study ran its PCR with 60 Vbeta and 13 Jbeta primers. Sequencing was performed with immunoSEQ multiplex PCR; in TCRdb, only in-frame clones are kept and a portion is missing. The data contain approximately 180,000 clones, approximately 80% of them singletons. Source material: PBMCs. All receptors come from a man younger than 45 in good health and CMV-seropositive.

This chain joins TRBV7-2 and TRBJ2-5; 10 bases are shared with TRBD2. In germline, CDR1 is SGHTA, CDR2 FQGNSA. The CDR3 loop spans 15 amino acids. Unmatched junction bases numbered 3, after V lost 4 bases and J lost 1 base. CDR3 in DNA: TGTGCCAGCAGCTCCCGGACTAGCGGCCAAGAGACCCAGTACTTC. It is translated as CASSSRTSGQETQYF. The full variable domain, with the rest looked up from reference TRBV7-2 and TRBJ2-5, is GAGVSQSPSNKVTEKGKDVELRCDPISGHTALYWYRQSLGQGLEFLIYFQGNSAPDKSGLPSDRFSAERTGGSVSTLTIQRTQQEDSAVYLCASSSRTSGQETQYFGPGTRLLVL.

The J gene is TRBJ2-7, the V gene TRBV4-1; possibly TRBD2 for D (6 bases). This CDR3 has 15 residues. Germline-derived CDR1 and CDR2 are MGHRA and YSYEKL. V lost 4 bases and J lost 2, with 15 bases in between. The CDR3 loop is CASSRDSGSTYEQYF. The CDR3 coding sequence is TGCGCCAGCAGCCGGGATAGCGGCAGTACCTACGAGCAGTACTTC.

The chain uses TRBV4-3 and TRBJ2-3; no definite D call. The germline gives CDR1 LGHNA, CDR2 YSLEER. Trimming pared 2 bases from V and 0 bases from J, leaving 9 bases between. The CDR3 contains 15 residues. The DNA for the CDR3 is TGCGCCAGCAGCCAATCCAGGATTAGCACAGATACGCAGTATTTT. It encodes CASSQSRISTDTQYF.

This chain uses TRBV6-1 with TRBJ2-4, with 11 positions matching TRBD1. V was pared by 5 bases and J by 5 bases, with 5 bases of the junction left unmatched. The CDR3 spans 15 residues. CDR1 MNHNS and CDR2 SASEGT come from the germline V gene. CDR3 in DNA: TGTGCCAGCAGTATGGACAGGGGGCGGCAAAACATTCAGTACTTC. This encodes CASSMDRGRQNIQYF.

This clone showed up just a few times. The rearrangement links TRBV5-1 to TRBJ2-5, with 7 nucleotides matching TRBD2. This CDR3 spans 16 amino acids. Germline CDR1 reads SGHRS; CDR2 reads YFSETQ. V shed 0 bases and J 2 bases; nucleotides not matched to a gene: 7. CDR3: CASSLVTSALQETQYF. CDR3 sequence (DNA): TGCGCCAGCAGCTTGGTAACTAGCGCCCTGCAAGAGACCCAGTACTTC.

V is TRBV27 and J is TRBJ2-7; a weak D match, TRBD2 (7 bases). The germline gives CDR1 MNHEY, CDR2 SMNVEV (reference sequence). There are 15 residues in the CDR3. The V end was cut by 8 bases, the J end by 5 bases, with 22 bases between. For the CDR3, the DNA is TGTGCCAGCTTTCCGGGGGGCGAGTTTGTCCACGAGCAGTACTTC. Protein sequence: CASFPGGEFVHEQYF.

This clone has just a few counts. The chain employs TRBV27 and TRBJ1-5; TRBD1 matches at 7 bases. The CDR3 covers 14 residues. V dropped 6 bases and J dropped 3; count of bases not matched to a gene: 5. Germline V gene lookup returns CDR1 MNHEY and CDR2 SMNVEV (reference sequence). Here the CDR3 reads CASSHTGDNQPQHF. The CDR3 DNA follows: TGTGCCAGCAGCCATACAGGGGACAATCAGCCCCAGCATTTT.

The chain joins TRBV30 to TRBJ1-6; D is uncertain. The CDR3 is made up of 11 amino acids. CDR1 and CDR2 (germline): GTSNPN, SVGIG (reference sequence). V was pared by 6 bases and J by 6 bases, with 6 bases between. Here the CDR3 DNA reads TGTGCCTGCGGTGGTAATTCACCCCTCCACTTT. Protein: CACGGNSPLHF.

This clone was seen only a few times. V gene TRBV9 combines with J gene TRBJ1-2, with D possibly being TRBD1 (5 bases). The length of the CDR3 is 14 residues. The V end was cut by 0 bases, the J end by 6 bases, with 12 bases between. In germline, CDR1 is SGDLS, CDR2 YYNGEE. CDR3 protein: CASSVVGGTNGYTF. The CDR3, as DNA: TGTGCCAGCAGCGTAGTGGGGGGTACTAATGGCTACACCTTC.

The rearrangement joins TRBV11-3 to TRBJ2-7; the match to TRBD2 covers 7 bases. In germline, CDR1 is SGHNT, CDR2 YENEEA. The trim removed 4 bases at V and 6 bases at J, leaving 21 bases unmatched. CDR3 length: 18 residues. The chain's CDR3 is CASSSQGAGARSVCEQYF. CDR3 sequence (DNA): TGTGCCAGCAGCTCCCAAGGGGCGGGAGCTCGGAGTGTTTGCGAGCAGTACTTC.

This clone was seen once. This chain joins TRBV12-5 and TRBJ1-4; possible D gene TRBD1, 6 bases. V dropped 6 bases and J dropped 6 bases, with 17 bases sitting between them. The germline V gene encodes CDR1 LGHNT and CDR2 FRNRAP. The length of the CDR3 is 15 residues. DNA for the CDR3: TGTGCTAGTGGGGCTTCACAGGGTTTGGATGAAAAACTGTTTTTT. It encodes CASGASQGLDEKLFF.

The chain links TRBV6-6 to TRBJ1-2; no clear D gene. CDR1 MNHNY and CDR2 SVGAGI come from the germline V gene (reference sequence). The CDR3 has 12 amino acids. V shed 6 bases and J shed 8 bases, with 13 bases lying between them. CDR3 residues: CASRFGSGGYTF. CDR3 bases: TGTGCCAGCAGGTTCGGATCGGGAGGCTACACCTTC.

The V and J genes are TRBV9 and TRBJ2-6; the D gene is possibly TRBD2 (7 bases). V was shortened by 4 bases and J by 0 bases, with 17 bases between the two germline ends. Germline assignment: CDR1 SGDLS and CDR2 YYNGEE. This CDR3 spans 18 amino acids. The CDR3 sequence: CASSQGRDPSSGANVLTF. For the CDR3, the DNA is TGTGCCAGCAGCCAGGGGAGGGATCCTAGCTCTGGGGCCAACGTCCTGACTTTC.

J is TRBJ2-3 and V is TRBV5-4, with D tentatively TRBD2 (5 bases). Germline V gives CDR1 SGHNT, CDR2 YYREEE (reference sequence). This CDR3 is 13 amino acids long. V lost 1 base to trimming and J lost 6 bases, with 9 bases between them. The CDR3 loop is CASSLYPGDTQYF. The CDR3 DNA sequence: TGTGCCAGCAGCTTGTACCCGGGGGATACGCAGTATTTT.

The V call is TRBV19, the J call TRBJ2-7; D gene uncertain. The CDR3 is 12 amino acids. Trimming took off 6 bases at V and 2 bases at J, with 8 bases between the two ends. The germline V gene encodes CDR1 LNHDA and CDR2 SQIVND (reference sequence). The CDR3 nucleotides read TGTGCCAGTAGCAATGTTCCCTACGAGCAGTACTTC. Protein product: CASSNVPYEQYF.

The chain uses TRBV2 and TRBJ2-7, with a tentative D call TRBD2 (5 bases). V was trimmed by 6 bases and J by 5 bases, leaving 11 bases between them. The germline V gene has CDR1 SNHLY and CDR2 FYNNEI. CDR3 length: 12 residues. CDR3 DNA sequence: TGTGCCAGCAGGGGTCCGAGGGACGAGCAGTACTTC. This codes for CASRGPRDEQYF.

The chain is built from TRBV7-2 and TRBJ2-3; 7 bases match TRBD2. CDR1 is SGHTA and CDR2 is FQGNSA in the germline V gene. CDR3 size: 16 residues. V lost 2 bases to trimming and J lost 4 bases; unmatched junction nucleotides: 9. The CDR3 here is CASSLLGRGGADTQYF. The CDR3 DNA reads as TGTGCCAGCAGCTTATTGGGGAGGGGAGGCGCAGATACGCAGTATTTT.

The V call is TRBV11-2, the J call TRBJ1-1; D is perhaps TRBD1 (6 bases). The CDR3 covers 17 residues. Germline V gives CDR1 SGHAT, CDR2 FQNNGV. V gave up 5 bases and J gave up 0 bases, with 19 bases separating them. CDR3 in amino acids: CASSAVLGGALNTEAFF. The CDR3 region has the DNA TGTGCCAGCAGCGCCGTACTCGGGGGGGCCCTGAACACTGAAGCTTTCTTT.

V gene TRBV14 combines with J gene TRBJ1-1; D perhaps matches TRBD1 (6 bases). Germline V gene sequence: CDR1 SGHDN, CDR2 FVKESK. There are 17 residues in the CDR3. Trimming stripped 2 bases from V and 0 bases from J, with 16 bases between. The CDR3 DNA follows: TGTGCCAGCAGCCAACGGTTTACAGGGAGCATGAACACTGAAGCTTTCTTT. The encoded protein is CASSQRFTGSMNTEAFF.

The J gene is TRBJ2-3, the V gene TRBV10-1, with 10 bases fitting TRBD1. This CDR3 is 18 amino acids long. The V gene end was trimmed by 2 bases and the J gene end by 0 bases; junction bases not matched to a gene: 8. Germline CDR1 and CDR2: WNHNN and SYGVQD (reference sequence). The CDR3 bases are TGCGCCAGCAGTGAGGGACAGGGGGATTGGGCTAGCACAGATACGCAGTATTTT. Its protein is CASSEGQGDWASTDTQYF.

This chain links TRBV11-2 with TRBJ2-7, with 9 bases that match TRBD1. CDR1 SGHAT and CDR2 FQNNGV come from the germline V gene. The CDR3 covers 16 residues. The junction had 10 bases not matched to a gene; V was cut back by 3 bases and J by 4 bases. Here the CDR3 reads CASSLAPTGGYYEQYF. CDR3 sequence (DNA): TGTGCCAGCAGCTTGGCCCCGACAGGGGGATATTACGAGCAGTACTTC.

The genes are TRBV4-2 and TRBJ2-5; D ambiguous. This CDR3 region has 15 residues. Germline loops: CDR1 LGHNA, CDR2 YNFKEQ. Trimming took 2 bases from V and 4 from J, leaving 14 bases between them. CDR3 DNA: TGTGCCAGCAGCCAAACCCCAGGTCAGGTAGAGACCCAGTACTTC. Translated, it gives CASSQTPGQVETQYF.

The rearrangement joins TRBV2 to TRBJ2-1, with D maybe TRBD1 (6 bases). V dropped 6 bases and J dropped 6 bases, with 9 bases sitting between them. Germline V lookup: CDR1 SNHLY, CDR2 FYNNEI. The CDR3 consists of 12 residues. The CDR3: CASRKQGNEQFF. The CDR3 bases are TGTGCCAGCAGAAAACAGGGCAATGAGCAGTTCTTC.

The V gene is TRBV28, the J gene TRBJ1-5; D is ambiguous. Trimming shortened V by 6 bases and J by 5 bases, and 8 bases separated the two germline ends. This CDR3 has 12 amino acids. Germline CDR1 reads MDHEN; CDR2 reads SYDVKM. CDR3 coding DNA: TGTGCCAGCAGACTTTCCGATCAGCCCCAGCATTTT. Translated: CASRLSDQPQHF.

V usage is TRBV2 and J usage is TRBJ2-2; 12 nucleotides line up with TRBD2. The J segment lost 6 bases and the V segment lost 6 bases, leaving 17 bases of the junction unmatched. Germline V lookup: CDR1 SNHLY, CDR2 FYNNEI. CDR3 size: 19 residues. The CDR3 sequence: CASRMPDLSSGRVAGELFF. CDR3 in DNA: TGTGCCAGCAGGATGCCCGACCTCTCTAGCGGGAGGGTGGCCGGGGAGCTGTTTTTT.

Remarks on this clone: The sample holds other DNA sequences that translate to the same CDR3. The chain's CDR3 is CASSLDQPGQDYEQYF. For the CDR3, the DNA is TGTGCCAGCAGCTTAGACCAGCCGGGACAGGACTACGAGCAGTACTTC. The rearrangement links TRBV7-6 to TRBJ2-7, with 8 positions matching TRBD1. Germline CDR1 reads SGHVS; CDR2 reads FNYEAQ. The V segment lost 1 base and the J segment 3 bases; nucleotides outside the gene matches: 8. This CDR3 spans 16 amino acids.

To note about this clone: The junction does not match germline at one end; this may be a read error. V usage is TRBV7-9 and J usage is TRBJ2-4; 8 bases are a match to TRBD1. Per the germline V gene, CDR1 is SEHNR and CDR2 is FQNEAQ (reference sequence). The CDR3 runs 12 residues. The chain's CDR3 is CSSSQGQDIQYF. CDR3 nucleotide sequence: TGTTCCAGCAGCCAGGGACAGGACATTCAGTACTTC.

V and J are TRBV20-1 and TRBJ2-7; D remains ambiguous. CDR3 size: 10 residues. Germline CDR1 DFQATT, CDR2 SNEGSKA (reference sequence). V was cut by 7 bases and J by 6 bases, with 10 bases left in between. The CDR3 DNA is TGCAGTGTCGAGAATGGCGAGCAGTACTTC. Translated: CSVENGEQYF.

The V call is TRBV4-3, the J call TRBJ2-1, with 7 positions matching TRBD2. This CDR3 is built from 16 residues. The J segment lost 1 base and the V segment lost 0 bases, leaving 3 bases of the junction unmatched. CDR1 and CDR2 (germline): LGHNA, YSLEER. Here the CDR3 reads CASSQDLGGSYNEQFF. The CDR3 bases are TGCGCCAGCAGCCAAGATTTGGGGGGGTCCTACAATGAGCAGTTCTTC.

The chain uses TRBV6-1 and TRBJ1-1, with a possible D match to TRBD1 (5 bases). The CDR3 length is 11 residues. Germline lookup yields CDR1 MNHNS and CDR2 SASEGT. The V end was cut by 6 bases, the J end by 4 bases, with 6 bases between. Here the CDR3 DNA reads TGTGCCAGCAGGACAGTCACTGAAGCTTTCTTT. It yields the protein CASRTVTEAFF.